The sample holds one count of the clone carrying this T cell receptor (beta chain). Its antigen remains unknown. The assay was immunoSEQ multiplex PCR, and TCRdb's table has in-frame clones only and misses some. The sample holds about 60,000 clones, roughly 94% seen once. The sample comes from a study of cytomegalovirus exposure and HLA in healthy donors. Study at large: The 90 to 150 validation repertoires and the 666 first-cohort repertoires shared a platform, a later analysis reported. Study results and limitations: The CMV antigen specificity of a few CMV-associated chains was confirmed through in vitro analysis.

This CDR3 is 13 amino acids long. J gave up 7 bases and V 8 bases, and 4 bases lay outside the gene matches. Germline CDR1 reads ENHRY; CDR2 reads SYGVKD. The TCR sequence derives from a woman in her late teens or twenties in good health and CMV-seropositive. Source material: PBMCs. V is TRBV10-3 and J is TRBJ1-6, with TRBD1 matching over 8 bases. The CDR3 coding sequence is TGTGCCATCGGTGGACAGGGAAATTCACCCCTCCACTTT. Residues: CAIGGQGNSPLHF.